The 12 T cell receptor beta chains below come from one sample, sequenced in a study of sequential checkpoint blockade in melanoma. The treatment is: randomized to nivolumab then ipilimumab (arm A) or the reverse (arm B). The method was immunoSEQ multiplex PCR; TCRdb's version includes in-frame clones alone and lacks a portion of them. This table holds 8,000 to 8,500 clones, around three fifths found once. Sequenced material: CD8+ T cells sorted from blood (inferred from file names), taken from a patient given nivolumab and ipilimumab in sequence. These TCRs come from a human donor with melanoma.

V and J are TRBV9 and TRBJ2-7, with a possible D match to TRBD1 (6 bases). CDR3 size: 14 residues. Trimming shortened V by 2 bases and J by 7 bases, and 16 bases separated the two germline ends. Germline CDR1 is SGDLS and CDR2 is YYNGEE. The CDR3 sequence is CASSVSQGSNEQYF. CDR3 DNA sequence: TGTGCCAGCAGCGTTTCACAGGGTTCGAATGAGCAGTACTTC. Together with reference TRBV9 and TRBJ2-7, the CDR3 gives the full variable domain: DSGVTQTPKHLITATGQRVTLRCSPRSGDLSVYWYQQSLDQGLQFLIQYYNGEERAKGNILERFSAQQFPDLHSELNLSSLELGDSALYFCASSVSQGSNEQYFGPGTRLTVT.

The chain links TRBV27 to TRBJ1-2; a possible D gene is TRBD1 (5 bases). Trimming stripped 0 bases from V and 6 bases from J, with 11 bases between. The germline gives CDR1 MNHEY, CDR2 SMNVEV (reference sequence). The CDR3 is 14 residues long. CDR3 protein: CASSLSARGNGYTF. The CDR3, as DNA: TGTGCCAGCAGTTTATCGGCTCGGGGGAATGGCTACACCTTC.

The genes are TRBV9 and TRBJ2-5; TRBD2 aligns across 15 bases. The DNA end lines up better with TRBJ2-7; the J call may be wrong. The CDR3 is 19 residues long. The V gene's germline CDR1 is SGDLS and CDR2 YYNGEE. CDR3: CASSATSGLAGGRAYEQYF. The CDR3 DNA reads TGTGCCAGCAGCGCCACGTCGGGACTAGCGGGGGGCCGAGCCTACGAGCAGTACTTC.

This chain links TRBV7-9 with TRBJ1-2; D might be TRBD1 (6 bases). Germline CDR1 reads SEHNR; CDR2 reads FQNEAQ (reference sequence). Trimming removed 0 bases from V and 6 bases from J, with 14 bases in between. The CDR3 is made up of 15 amino acids. This CDR3 is CASSLAQVGGHGYTF. The CDR3 coding sequence is TGTGCCAGCAGCTTAGCGCAGGTCGGGGGGCATGGCTACACCTTC.

The rearrangement links TRBV7-6 to TRBJ1-5, with 10 bases aligning to TRBD1. Germline V CDR1 and CDR2: SGHVS, FNYEAQ. The CDR3 is made up of 17 amino acids. V was pared by 2 bases and J by 2 bases, with 6 bases of the junction left unmatched. The CDR3 spells CASSLFAGTGGNQPQHF. The CDR3, as DNA: TGTGCCAGCAGCTTATTTGCCGGGACAGGGGGCAATCAGCCCCAGCATTTT.

This chain joins TRBV7-8 and TRBJ2-7; 8 positions agree with TRBD2. Trimming took 3 bases from V and 5 from J; bases not matched to a gene: 3. The CDR3 is made up of 13 amino acids. Germline CDR1 SGHVS, CDR2 FQNEAQ. In DNA form, the CDR3 reads TGTGCCAGCAGCTTTAGCGGGGTCCACGAGCAGTACTTC. The encoded protein is CASSFSGVHEQYF.

The CDR3 DNA follows: TGTGCCAGCAGTTTAGGGACAGCGGACACTGAAGCTTTCTTT. This encodes CASSLGTADTEAFF. This chain uses TRBV27 with TRBJ1-1, with 7 bases that match TRBD1. The CDR3 length is 14 residues. The ends lost 2 bases at V and 3 bases at J; junction bases unmatched: 3. Germline CDR1 reads MNHEY; CDR2 reads SMNVEV (reference sequence).

This rearrangement joins TRBV9 to TRBJ1-1, with 10 bases identical to TRBD1. From germline, CDR1 is SGDLS and CDR2 YYNGEE. V shed 4 bases and J 6 bases; nucleotides not matched to a gene: 6. The CDR3 consists of 14 residues. The CDR3 DNA sequence: TGTGCCAGCAGCTCGGGACAGGGGAATGCTGAAGCTTTCTTT. Its translation: CASSSGQGNAEAFF.

This clone was detected a few times. The rearrangement uses TRBV28 and TRBJ1-5; D gene uncertain. V was shortened by 3 bases and J by 1 base, with 7 bases between the two germline ends. Looked up from germline, CDR1 is MDHEN and CDR2 is SYDVKM. The CDR3 has 14 residues. CDR3 nucleotide sequence: TGTGCCAGCAGTTTTCCGGGGAGCAATCAGCCCCAGCATTTT. Its protein product is CASSFPGSNQPQHF. Drawing the rest from reference TRBV28 and TRBJ1-5, the complete variable domain is DVKVTQSSRYLVKRTGEKVFLECVQDMDHENMFWYRQDPGLGLRLIYFSYDVKMKEKGDIPEGYSVSREKKERFSLILESASTNQTSMYLCASSFPGSNQPQHFGDGTRLSIL.

J is TRBJ1-6 and V is TRBV6-4; TRBD1 is a possible D gene (5 bases). V lost 6 bases and J lost 7, with 19 bases in between. The CDR3 length is 16 residues. Germline V gene lookup returns CDR1 MRHNA and CDR2 SNTAGT. The CDR3: CASSDTPRAGNSPLHF. CDR3 bases: TGTGCCAGCAGCGACACTCCCAGGGCGGGGAATTCACCCCTCCACTTT.

This clone is deemed medium-sized (0.01 to 0.1%). CDR3 residues: CASSQEGPGTGSYEQYF. CDR3 nucleotide sequence: TGCGCCAGCAGCCAAGAAGGCCCCGGGACAGGGAGCTACGAGCAGTACTTC. The chain is built from TRBV4-3 and TRBJ2-7; TRBD1 matches 9 bases. Germline-derived CDR1 and CDR2 are LGHNA and YSLEER. The CDR3 runs 17 residues. J gave up 3 bases and V 0 bases, and 9 bases lay outside the gene matches.

The chain couples TRBV4-1 to TRBJ1-3; 7 positions match TRBD1. The CDR3 extends over 19 amino acids. Per germline, CDR1 MGHRA and CDR2 YSYEKL. The junction had 13 bases not matched to a gene; V was cut back by 1 base and J by 1 base. CDR3 amino acids: CASSQAVGAGGSSGNTIYF. The CDR3 DNA follows: TGCGCCAGCAGCCAAGCCGTCGGTGCAGGGGGTAGTTCTGGAAACACCATATATTTT.